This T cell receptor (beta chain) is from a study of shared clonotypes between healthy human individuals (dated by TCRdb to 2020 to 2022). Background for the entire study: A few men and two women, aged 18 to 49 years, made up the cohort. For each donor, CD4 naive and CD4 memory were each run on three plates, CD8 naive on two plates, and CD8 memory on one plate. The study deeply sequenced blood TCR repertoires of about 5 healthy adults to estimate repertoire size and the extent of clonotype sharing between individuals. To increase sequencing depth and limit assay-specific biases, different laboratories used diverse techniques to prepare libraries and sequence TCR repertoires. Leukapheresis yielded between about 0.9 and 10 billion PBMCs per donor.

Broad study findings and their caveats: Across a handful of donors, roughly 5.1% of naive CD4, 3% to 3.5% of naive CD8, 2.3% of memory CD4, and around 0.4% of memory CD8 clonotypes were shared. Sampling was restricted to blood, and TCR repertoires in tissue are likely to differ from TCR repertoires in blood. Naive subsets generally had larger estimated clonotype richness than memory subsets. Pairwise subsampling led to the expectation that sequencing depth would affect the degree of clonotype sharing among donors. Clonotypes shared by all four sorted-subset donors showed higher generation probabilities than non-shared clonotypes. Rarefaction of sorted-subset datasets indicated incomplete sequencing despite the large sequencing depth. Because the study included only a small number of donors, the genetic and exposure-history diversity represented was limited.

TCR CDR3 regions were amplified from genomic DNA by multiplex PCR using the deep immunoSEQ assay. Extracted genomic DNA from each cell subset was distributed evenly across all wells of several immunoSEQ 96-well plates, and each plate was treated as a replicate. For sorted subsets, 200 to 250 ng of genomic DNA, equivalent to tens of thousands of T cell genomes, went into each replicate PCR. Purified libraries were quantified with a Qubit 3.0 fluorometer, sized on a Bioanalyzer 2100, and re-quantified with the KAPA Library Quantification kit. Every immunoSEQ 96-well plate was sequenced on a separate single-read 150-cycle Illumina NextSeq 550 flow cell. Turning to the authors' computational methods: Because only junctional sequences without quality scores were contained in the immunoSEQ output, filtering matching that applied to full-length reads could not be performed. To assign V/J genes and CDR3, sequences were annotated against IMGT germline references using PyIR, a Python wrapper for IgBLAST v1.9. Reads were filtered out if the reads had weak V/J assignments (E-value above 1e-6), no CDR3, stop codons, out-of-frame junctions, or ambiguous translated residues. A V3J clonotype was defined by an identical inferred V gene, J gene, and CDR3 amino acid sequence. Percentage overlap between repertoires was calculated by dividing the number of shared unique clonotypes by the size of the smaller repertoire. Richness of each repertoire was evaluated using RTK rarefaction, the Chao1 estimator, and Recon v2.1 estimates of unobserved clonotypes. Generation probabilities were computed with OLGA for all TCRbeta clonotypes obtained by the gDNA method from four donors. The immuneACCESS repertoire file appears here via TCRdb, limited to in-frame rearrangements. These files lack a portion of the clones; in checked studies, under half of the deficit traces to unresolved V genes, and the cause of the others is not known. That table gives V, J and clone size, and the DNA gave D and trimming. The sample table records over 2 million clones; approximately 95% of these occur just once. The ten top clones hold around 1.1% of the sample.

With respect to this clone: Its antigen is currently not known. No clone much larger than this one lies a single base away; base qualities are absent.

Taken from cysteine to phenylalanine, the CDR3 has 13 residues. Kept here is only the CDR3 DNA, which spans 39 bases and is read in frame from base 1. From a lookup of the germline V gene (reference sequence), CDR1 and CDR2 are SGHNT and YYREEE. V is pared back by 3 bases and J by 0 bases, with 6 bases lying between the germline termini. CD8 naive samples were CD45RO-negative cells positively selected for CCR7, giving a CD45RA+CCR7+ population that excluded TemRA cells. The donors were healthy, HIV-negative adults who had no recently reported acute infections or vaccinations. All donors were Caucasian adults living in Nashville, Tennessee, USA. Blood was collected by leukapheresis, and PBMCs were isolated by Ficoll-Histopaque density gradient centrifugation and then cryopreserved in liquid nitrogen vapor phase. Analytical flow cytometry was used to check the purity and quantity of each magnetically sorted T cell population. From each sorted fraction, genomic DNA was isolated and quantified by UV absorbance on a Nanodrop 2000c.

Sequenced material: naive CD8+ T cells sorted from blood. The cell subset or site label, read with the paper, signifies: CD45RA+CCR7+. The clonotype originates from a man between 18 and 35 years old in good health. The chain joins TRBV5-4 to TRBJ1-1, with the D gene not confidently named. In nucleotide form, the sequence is TGTGCCAGCAGCTACTTTATGAACACTGAAGCTTTCTTT. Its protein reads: CASSYFMNTEAFF.